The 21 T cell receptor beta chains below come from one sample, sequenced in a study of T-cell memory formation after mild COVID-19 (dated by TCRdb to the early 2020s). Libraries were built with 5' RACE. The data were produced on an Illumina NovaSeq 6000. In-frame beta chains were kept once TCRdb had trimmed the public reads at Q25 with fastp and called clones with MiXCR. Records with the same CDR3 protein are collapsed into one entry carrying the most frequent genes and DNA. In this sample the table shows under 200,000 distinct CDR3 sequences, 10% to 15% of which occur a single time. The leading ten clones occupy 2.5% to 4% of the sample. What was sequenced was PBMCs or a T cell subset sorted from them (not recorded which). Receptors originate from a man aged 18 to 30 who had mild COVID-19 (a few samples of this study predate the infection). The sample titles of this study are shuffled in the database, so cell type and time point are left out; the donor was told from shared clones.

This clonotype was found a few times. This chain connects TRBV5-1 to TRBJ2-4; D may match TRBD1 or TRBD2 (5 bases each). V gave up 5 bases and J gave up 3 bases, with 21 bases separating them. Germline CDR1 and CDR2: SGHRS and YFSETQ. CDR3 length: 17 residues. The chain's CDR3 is CASRGSGTPFGKNIQYF. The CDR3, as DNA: TGCGCCAGCAGGGGGTCGGGGACCCCCTTTGGCAAAAACATTCAGTACTTC. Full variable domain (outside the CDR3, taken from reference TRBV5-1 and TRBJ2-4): KAGVTQTPRYLIKTRGQQVTLSCSPISGHRSVSWYQQTPGQGLQFLFEYFSETQRNKGNFPGRFSGRQFSNSRSEMNVSTLELGDSALYLCASRGSGTPFGKNIQYFGAGTRLSVL.

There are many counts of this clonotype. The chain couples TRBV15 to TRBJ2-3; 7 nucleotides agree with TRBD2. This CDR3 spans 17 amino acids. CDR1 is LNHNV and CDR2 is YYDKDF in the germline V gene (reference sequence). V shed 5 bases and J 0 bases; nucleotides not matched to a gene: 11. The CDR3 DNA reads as TGTGCCACCAGCCCCGCCGGGGGGATCCCTAGCACAGATACGCAGTATTTT. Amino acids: CATSPAGGIPSTDTQYF.

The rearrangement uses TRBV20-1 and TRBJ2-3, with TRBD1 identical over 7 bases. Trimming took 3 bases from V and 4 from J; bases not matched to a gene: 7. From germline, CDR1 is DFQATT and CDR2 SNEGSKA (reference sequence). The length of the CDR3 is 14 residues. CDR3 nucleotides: TGCAGTGCTAGTCGTGACAGGGTTTCAGATACGCAGTATTTT. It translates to CSASRDRVSDTQYF.

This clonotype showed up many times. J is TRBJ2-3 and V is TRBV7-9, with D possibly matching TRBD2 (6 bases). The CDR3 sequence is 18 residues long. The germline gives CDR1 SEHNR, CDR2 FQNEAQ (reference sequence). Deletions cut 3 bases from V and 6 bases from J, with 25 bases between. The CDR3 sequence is CASSFSRTGTPVGDTQYF. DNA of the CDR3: TGTGCCAGCAGCTTTTCGCGAACCGGGACTCCCGTGGGGGATACGCAGTATTTT.

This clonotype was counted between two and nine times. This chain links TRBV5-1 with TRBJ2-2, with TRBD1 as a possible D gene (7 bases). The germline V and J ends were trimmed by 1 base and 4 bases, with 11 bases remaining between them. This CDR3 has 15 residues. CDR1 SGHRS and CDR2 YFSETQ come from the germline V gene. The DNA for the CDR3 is TGCGCCAGCAGCTTGCGCGGGGACAGCACCGGGGAGCTGTTTTTT. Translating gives CASSLRGDSTGELFF.

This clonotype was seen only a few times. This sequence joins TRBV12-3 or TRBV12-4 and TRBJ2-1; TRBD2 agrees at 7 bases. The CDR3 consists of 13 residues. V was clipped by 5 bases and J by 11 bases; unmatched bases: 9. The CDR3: CASSLERGPKQFF. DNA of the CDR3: TGTGCCAGCAGTCTTGAGCGGGGTCCCAAGCAGTTCTTC.

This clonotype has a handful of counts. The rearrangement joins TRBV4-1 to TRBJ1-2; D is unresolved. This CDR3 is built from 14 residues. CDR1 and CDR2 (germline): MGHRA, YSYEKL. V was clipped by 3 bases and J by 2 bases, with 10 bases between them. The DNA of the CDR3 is TGCGCCAGCAGCCAGGCCAGTGAGAACTATGGCTACACCTTC. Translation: CASSQASENYGYTF.

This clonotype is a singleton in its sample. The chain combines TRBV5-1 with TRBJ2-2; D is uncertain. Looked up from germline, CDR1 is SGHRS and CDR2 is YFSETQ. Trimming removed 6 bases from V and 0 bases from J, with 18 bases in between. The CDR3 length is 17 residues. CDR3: CASTTTPDRANTGELFF. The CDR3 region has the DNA TGCGCCAGCACAACCACACCGGATCGGGCGAACACCGGGGAGCTGTTTTTT.

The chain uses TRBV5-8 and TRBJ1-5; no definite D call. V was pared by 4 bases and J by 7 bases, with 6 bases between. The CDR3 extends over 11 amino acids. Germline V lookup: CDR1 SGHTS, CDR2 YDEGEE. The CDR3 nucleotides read TGTGCCAGCAGCGTGGCCCAGCCCCAGCATTTT. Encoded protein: CASSVAQPQHF.

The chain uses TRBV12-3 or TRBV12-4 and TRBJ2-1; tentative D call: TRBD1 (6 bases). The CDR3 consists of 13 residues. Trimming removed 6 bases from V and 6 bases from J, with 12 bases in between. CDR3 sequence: CASRQGRINEQFF. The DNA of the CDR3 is TGTGCCAGCAGGCAGGGGCGCATCAATGAGCAGTTCTTC.

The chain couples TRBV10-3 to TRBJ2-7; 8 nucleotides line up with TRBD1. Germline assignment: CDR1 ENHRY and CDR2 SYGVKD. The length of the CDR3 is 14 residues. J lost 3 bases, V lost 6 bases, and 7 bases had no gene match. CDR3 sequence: CAISPSDRDYEQYF. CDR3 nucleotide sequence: TGTGCCATCAGCCCTTCGGACAGGGACTACGAGCAGTACTTC.

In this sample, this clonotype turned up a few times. The DNA of the CDR3 is TGTGCCAGCAGCTTGGAGGGGAATAATTCACCCCTCCACTTT. This codes for CASSLEGNNSPLHF. The V gene is TRBV7-2, the J gene TRBJ1-6; D possibly corresponds to TRBD1 (5 bases). Germline CDR1 and CDR2: SGHTA and FQGNSA. The length of the CDR3 is 14 residues. The V end was cut by 3 bases, the J end by 5 bases, with 8 bases between.

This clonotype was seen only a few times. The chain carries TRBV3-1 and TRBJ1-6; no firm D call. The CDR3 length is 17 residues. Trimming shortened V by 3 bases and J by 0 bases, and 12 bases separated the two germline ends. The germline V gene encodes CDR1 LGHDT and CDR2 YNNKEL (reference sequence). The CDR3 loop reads CASSQKDGLSYNSPLHF. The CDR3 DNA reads TGTGCCAGCAGCCAGAAGGACGGACTCTCCTATAATTCACCCCTCCACTTT. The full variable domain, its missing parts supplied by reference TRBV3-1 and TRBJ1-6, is DTAVSQTPKYLVTQMGNDKSIKCEQNLGHDTMYWYKQDSKKFLKIMFSYNNKELIINETVPNRFSPKSPDKAHLNLHINSLELGDSAVYFCASSQKDGLSYNSPLHFGNGTRLTVT.

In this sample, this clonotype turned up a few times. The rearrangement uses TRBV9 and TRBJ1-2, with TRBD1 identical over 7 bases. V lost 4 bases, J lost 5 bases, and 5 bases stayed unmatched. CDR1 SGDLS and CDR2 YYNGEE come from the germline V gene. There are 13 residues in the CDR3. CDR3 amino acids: CASSPTGDYGYTF. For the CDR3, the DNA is TGTGCCAGCAGCCCCACAGGGGATTATGGCTACACCTTC.

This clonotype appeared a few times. This CDR3 is CASSLIGGASSYNEQFF. The DNA of the CDR3 is TGTGCCAGCAGCTTGATCGGCGGGGCAAGCTCCTACAATGAGCAGTTCTTC. V usage is TRBV7-9 and J usage is TRBJ2-1; TRBD2 might be the D (6 bases). CDR3 length: 17 amino acids. Germline V CDR1 and CDR2: SEHNR, FQNEAQ (reference sequence). V lost 3 bases and J lost 0, with 15 bases in between.

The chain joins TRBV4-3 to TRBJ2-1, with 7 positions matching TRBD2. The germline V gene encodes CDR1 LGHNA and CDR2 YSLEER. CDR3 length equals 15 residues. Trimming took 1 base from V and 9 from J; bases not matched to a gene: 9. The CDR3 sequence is CASSQGWGGFGEQFF. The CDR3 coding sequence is TGCGCCAGCAGCCAAGGGTGGGGGGGATTCGGTGAGCAGTTCTTC.

The CDR3 region is CASSRLAGGIPGELFF. In DNA form, the CDR3 reads TGTGCCAGCAGCCGACTAGCGGGGGGGATACCCGGGGAGCTGTTTTTT. V gene TRBV7-2 combines with J gene TRBJ2-2; 14 bases are shared with TRBD2. CDR3 size: 16 residues. Germline V gene data show CDR1 as SGHTA and CDR2 as FQGNSA. V was pared by 5 bases and J by 6 bases, with 5 bases of the junction left unmatched.

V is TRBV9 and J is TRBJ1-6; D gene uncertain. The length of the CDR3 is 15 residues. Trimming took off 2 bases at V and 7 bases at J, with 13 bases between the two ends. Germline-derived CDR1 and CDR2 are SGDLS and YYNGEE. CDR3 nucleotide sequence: TGTGCCAGCAGCGTCGTTCCCGGAGTGAATTCACCCCTCCACTTT. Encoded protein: CASSVVPGVNSPLHF.

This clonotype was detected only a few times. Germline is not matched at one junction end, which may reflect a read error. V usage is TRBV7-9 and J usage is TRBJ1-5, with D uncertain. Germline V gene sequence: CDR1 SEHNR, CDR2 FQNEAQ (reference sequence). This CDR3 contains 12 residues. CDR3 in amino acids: CASSVENQPQHF. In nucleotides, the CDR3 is TGTGCCAGCAGCGTGGAGAATCAACCCCAGCATTTT.

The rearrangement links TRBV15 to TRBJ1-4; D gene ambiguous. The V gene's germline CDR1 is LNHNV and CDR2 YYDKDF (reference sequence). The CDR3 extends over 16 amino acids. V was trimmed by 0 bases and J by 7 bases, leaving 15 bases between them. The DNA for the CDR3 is TGTGCCACCAGCAGAGACCTGACCCGCCTTGGTGAAAAACTGTTTTTT. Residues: CATSRDLTRLGEKLFF.

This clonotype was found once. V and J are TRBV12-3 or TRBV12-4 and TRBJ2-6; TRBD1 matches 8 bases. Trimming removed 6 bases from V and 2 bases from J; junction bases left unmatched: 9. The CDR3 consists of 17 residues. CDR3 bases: TGTGCCAGCAGCTATACCACAGGGGGAACTGGGGCCAACGTCCTGACTTTC. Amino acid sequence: CASSYTTGGTGANVLTF.